The sequence of this T cell receptor (beta chain) was determined in a study of siplizumab effects on memory and regulatory T cells. General observations from the study: Solely a minor proportion of alloreactive clones could be assigned to unstimulated subsets.

V was shortened by 1 base and J by 7 bases, with 5 bases between the two germline ends. This CDR3 is built from 12 residues. CDR1 is LGHNA, CDR2 YSLEER, per germline. A word on this clone: Its antigen is undetermined.

Sequencing used immunoSEQ multiplex PCR; TCRdb keeps in-frame clones, though not all of them. The sample has about 64,000 clones; 90% to 97% are singletons. The TCR was taken from a human donor in good health. Sequencing input: naive CD8+ T cells sorted from blood. The chain employs TRBV4-3 and TRBJ2-1, with D tentatively TRBD2 (5 bases). In DNA form, the CDR3 reads TGCGCCAGCAGCCAAGCGGGGAATGAGCAGTTCTTC. Residues: CASSQAGNEQFF.